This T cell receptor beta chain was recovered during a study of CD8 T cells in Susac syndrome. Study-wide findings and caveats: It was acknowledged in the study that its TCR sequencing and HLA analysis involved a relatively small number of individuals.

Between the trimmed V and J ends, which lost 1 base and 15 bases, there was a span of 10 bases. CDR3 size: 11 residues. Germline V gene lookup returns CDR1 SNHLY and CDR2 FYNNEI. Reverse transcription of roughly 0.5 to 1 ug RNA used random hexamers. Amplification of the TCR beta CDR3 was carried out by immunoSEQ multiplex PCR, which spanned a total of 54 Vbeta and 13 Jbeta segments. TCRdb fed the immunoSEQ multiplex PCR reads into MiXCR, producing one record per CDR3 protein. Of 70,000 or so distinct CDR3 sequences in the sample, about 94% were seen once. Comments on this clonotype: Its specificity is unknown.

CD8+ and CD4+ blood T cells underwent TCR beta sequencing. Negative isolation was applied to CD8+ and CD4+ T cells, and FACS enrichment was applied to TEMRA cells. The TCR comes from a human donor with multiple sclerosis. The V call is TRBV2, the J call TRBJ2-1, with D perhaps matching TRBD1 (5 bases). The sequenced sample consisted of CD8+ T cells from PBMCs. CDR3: CASSEDRGTFF. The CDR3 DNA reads TGTGCCAGCAGTGAAGATAGGGGTACGTTCTTC.